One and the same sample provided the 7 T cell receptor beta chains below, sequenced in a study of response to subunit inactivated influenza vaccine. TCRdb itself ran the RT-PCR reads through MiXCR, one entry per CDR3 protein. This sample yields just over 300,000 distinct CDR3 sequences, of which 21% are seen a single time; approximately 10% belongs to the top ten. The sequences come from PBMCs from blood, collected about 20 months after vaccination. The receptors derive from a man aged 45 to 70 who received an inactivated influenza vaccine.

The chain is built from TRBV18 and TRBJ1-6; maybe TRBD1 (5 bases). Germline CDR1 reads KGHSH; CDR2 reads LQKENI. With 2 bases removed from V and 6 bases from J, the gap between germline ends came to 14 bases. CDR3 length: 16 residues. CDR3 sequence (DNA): TGTGCCAGCTCACCAGGGACTCAAGGGGCTAATTCACCCCTCCACTTT. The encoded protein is CASSPGTQGANSPLHF.

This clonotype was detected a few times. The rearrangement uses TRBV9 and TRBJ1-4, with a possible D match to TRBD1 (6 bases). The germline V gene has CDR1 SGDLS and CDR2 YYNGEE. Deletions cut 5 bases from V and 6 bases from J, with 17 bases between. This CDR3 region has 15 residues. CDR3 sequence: CASSPASAGDEKLFF. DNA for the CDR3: TGTGCCAGCAGTCCAGCTTCGGCAGGGGATGAAAAACTGTTTTTT.

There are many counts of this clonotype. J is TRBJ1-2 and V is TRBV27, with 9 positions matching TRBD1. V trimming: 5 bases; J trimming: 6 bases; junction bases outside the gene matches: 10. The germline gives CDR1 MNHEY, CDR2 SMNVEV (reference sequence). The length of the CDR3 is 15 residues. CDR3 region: CASSLLGQGRDGYTF. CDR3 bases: TGTGCCAGCAGTCTGCTGGGACAGGGAAGGGATGGCTACACCTTC.

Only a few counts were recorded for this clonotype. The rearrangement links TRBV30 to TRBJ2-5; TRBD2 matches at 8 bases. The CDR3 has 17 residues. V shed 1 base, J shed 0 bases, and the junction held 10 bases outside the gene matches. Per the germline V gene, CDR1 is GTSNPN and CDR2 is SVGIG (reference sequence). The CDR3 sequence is CAWSGLAGIGYQETQYF. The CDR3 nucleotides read TGTGCCTGGAGTGGTCTAGCGGGTATAGGGTACCAAGAGACCCAGTACTTC.

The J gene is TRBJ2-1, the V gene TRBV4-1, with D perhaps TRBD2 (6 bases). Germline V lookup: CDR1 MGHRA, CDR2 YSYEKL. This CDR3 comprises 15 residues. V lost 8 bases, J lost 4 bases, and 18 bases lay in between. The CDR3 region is CASGRMGRSYNEQFF. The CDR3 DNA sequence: TGCGCCAGCGGAAGGATGGGGAGGTCGTACAATGAGCAGTTCTTC.

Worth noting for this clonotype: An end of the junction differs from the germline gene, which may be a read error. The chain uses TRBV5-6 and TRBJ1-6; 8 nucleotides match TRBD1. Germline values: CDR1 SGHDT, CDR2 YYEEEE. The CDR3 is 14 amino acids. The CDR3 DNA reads TGTGCCAGCAGCACCAACAGGGGGGATTCACCCCTCCAATTT. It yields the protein CASSTNRGDSPLQF.

The CDR3 DNA reads as TGTGCCAGCAGTTTCGTGGGACAGGGTTCGGAGACCCAGTACTTC. This encodes CASSFVGQGSETQYF. The chain has TRBV12-3 or TRBV12-4 and TRBJ2-5; 9 bases are a match to TRBD1. The CDR3 loop spans 15 amino acids. The J segment lost 5 bases and the V segment lost 3 bases, leaving 7 bases of the junction unmatched.